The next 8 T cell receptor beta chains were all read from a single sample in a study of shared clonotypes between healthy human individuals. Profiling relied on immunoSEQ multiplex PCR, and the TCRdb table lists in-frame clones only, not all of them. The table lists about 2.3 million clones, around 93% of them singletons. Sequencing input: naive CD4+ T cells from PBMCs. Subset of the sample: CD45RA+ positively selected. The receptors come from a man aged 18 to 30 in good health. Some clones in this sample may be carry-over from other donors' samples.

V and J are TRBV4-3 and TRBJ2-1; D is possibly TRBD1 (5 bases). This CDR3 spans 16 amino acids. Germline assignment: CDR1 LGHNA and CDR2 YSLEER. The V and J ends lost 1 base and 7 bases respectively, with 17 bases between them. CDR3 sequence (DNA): TGCGCCAGCAGCCAAGCCCCAGGGTGGATTGGAAATGAGCAGTTCTTC. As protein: CASSQAPGWIGNEQFF.

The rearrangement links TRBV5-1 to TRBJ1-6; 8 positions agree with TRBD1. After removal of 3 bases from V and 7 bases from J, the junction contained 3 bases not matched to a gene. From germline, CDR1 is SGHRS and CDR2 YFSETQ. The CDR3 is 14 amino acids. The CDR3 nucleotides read TGCGCCAGCAGCTCGACAGGGGAGAATTCACCCCTCCACTTT. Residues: CASSSTGENSPLHF.

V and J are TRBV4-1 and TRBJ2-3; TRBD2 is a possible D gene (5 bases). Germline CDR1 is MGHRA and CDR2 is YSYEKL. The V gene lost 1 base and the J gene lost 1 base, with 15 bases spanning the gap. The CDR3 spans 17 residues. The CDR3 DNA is TGCGCCAGCAGCCAAGTGGGAGTTCAAATGGGCACAGATACGCAGTATTTT. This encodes CASSQVGVQMGTDTQYF.

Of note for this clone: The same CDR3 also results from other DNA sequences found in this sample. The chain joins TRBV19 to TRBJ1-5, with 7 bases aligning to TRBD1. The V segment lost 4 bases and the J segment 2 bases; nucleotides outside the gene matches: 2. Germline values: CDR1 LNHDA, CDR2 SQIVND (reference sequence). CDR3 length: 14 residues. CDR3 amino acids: CASSTTGGNQPQHF. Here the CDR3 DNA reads TGTGCCAGTAGTACTACAGGGGGCAATCAGCCCCAGCATTTT.

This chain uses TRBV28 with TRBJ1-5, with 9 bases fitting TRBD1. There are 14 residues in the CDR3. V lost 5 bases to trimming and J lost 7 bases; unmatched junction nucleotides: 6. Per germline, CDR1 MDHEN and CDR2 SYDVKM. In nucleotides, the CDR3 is TGTGCCAGCAGTACAGGGGGCGCGGGACAGCCCCAGCATTTT. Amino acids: CASSTGGAGQPQHF.

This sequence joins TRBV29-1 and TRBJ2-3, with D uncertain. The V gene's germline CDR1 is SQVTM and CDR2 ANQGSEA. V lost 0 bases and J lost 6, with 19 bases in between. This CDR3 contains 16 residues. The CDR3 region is CSVEDRVAYSLDTQYF. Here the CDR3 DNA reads TGCAGCGTTGAAGATCGGGTAGCTTATTCCCTCGATACGCAGTATTTT.

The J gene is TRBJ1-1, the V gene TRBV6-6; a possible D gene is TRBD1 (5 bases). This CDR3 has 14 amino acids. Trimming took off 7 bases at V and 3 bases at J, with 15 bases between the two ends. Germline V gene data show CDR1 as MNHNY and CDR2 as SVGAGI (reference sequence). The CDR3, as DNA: TGTGCCAGCACTCGGGAGGGGTGGGACACTGAAGCTTTCTTT. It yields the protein CASTREGWDTEAFF.

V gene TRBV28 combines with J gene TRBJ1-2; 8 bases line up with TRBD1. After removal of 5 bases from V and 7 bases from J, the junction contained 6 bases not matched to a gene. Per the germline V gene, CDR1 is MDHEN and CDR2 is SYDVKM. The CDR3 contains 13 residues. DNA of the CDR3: TGTGCCAGCAGTATAACGACAGGGGTTGGCTACACCTTC. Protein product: CASSITTGVGYTF.